This T cell receptor beta chain was observed in a study of T cells in Graves' hyperthyroidism and ophthalmopathy. Study-level information: Sampling of peripheral blood happened at initial diagnosis, prior to any treatment.

TCR beta CDR3 region amplification was performed from RNA transcripts. TCR CDR3 underwent first-round RT-PCR with the HTBI primer set. TCRdb passed the multiplex PCR reads through MiXCR, listing each CDR3 protein once. The repertoire holds more than 500,000 distinct CDR3 sequences, with around 16% as singletons. Looked up from germline, CDR1 is MGHRA and CDR2 is YSYEKL. This CDR3 contains 13 residues. V lost 5 bases, J lost 9 bases, and 14 bases lay in between. This clonotype was recorded many times. Its specificity is unknown. Active moderate-to-severe ophthalmopathy, Clinical Activity Score at least 3, NOSPECS at least 4, under 3 months' duration. The PBMCs were sourced from fresh peripheral blood (about 10 ml). Overall study results and limits: Using 13 V-J features, a model discriminated ophthalmopathy from stable hyperthyroidism.

The chain links TRBV4-1 to TRBJ2-1; D call uncertain. The TCR comes from a woman in her twenties or thirties with Graves' ophthalmopathy. The sample consisted of blood. In DNA form, the CDR3 reads TGCGCCAGCAGCGAAGGAGCCCGAGGTGAGCAGTTCTTC. Its translation: CASSEGARGEQFF.